This T cell receptor (beta chain) was documented in a study of radiotherapy plus CTLA-4 blockade in lung cancer. Overall study: With about a third of patients having disease control, objective responses were seen in roughly 19%. General study findings and limits: After radiotherapy and ipilimumab, tumor-derived clones expanded in peripheral blood. How blood T cell clones changed early, along with interferon-beta, reportedly forecast response best.

Chemo-refractory metastatic non-small-cell lung cancer patients underwent focal radiation alongside CTLA-4 blockade with ipilimumab. Clones were read by immunoSEQ multiplex PCR, and TCRdb kept only the in-frame ones, dropping some. The data contain tens of thousands of clones, about 72% of them singletons. As for this clone: Its specificity is not known.

This CDR3 is 14 amino acids long. Trimming stripped 1 base from V and 4 bases from J, with 5 bases between. Germline V gene lookup returns CDR1 SGHTA and CDR2 FQGTGA. The material sequenced was peripheral blood, taken from a patient treated with radiotherapy plus ipilimumab. The chain is built from TRBV7-3 and TRBJ1-6; D ambiguous. This receptor was taken from a human donor with non-small cell lung cancer who had stable disease on radiotherapy plus ipilimumab. The CDR3: CASSLRGYNSPLHF. The CDR3 DNA is TGTGCCAGCAGCTTAAGGGGTTATAATTCACCCCTCCACTTT.